This TCR beta chain was sequenced for a study of cytomegalovirus exposure and HLA in healthy donors. Study overall: HLA-typed donors contributed 80 million to 85 million unique TCRs, which were held in an early data release.

With 4 bases clipped from V and 5 bases from J, the junction kept 6 bases outside the gene matches. The germline V gene encodes CDR1 SGHRS and CDR2 YFSETQ. The CDR3 is 14 residues long. PCR employed 60 Vbeta and 13 Jbeta primers. The method was immunoSEQ multiplex PCR; TCRdb's version includes in-frame clones alone and lacks a portion of them. The sample consists of over 85,000 clones, about 80% of them appearing once. Material for sequencing was PBMCs. This sequence was found in a man aged 25-40 years in good health and CMV-seronegative. The rearrangement joins TRBV5-1 to TRBJ2-1, with 7 bases identical to TRBD1. In DNA form, the CDR3 reads TGCGCCAGCAGCATGAGGACAGGCCACAATGAGCAGTTCTTC. Protein sequence: CASSMRTGHNEQFF.